Listed here are 2 T cell receptor beta chains from one sample, sequenced in a study of T cell repertoires in cytomegalovirus infection (dated by TCRdb to the late 2010s). Sequenced using an Illumina HiSeq 1500. The public reads were quality trimmed at Q25 with fastp and then assembled into clones with MiXCR by TCRdb, keeping productive beta chains. When rows share a CDR3 protein, they turn into one entry using the most common DNA and genes. Within this sample are 200,000 to 300,000 distinct CDR3 sequences, with around 15% of them counted one time only. The ten largest account for roughly 9.7% of the sample. Specimen: PBMCs. Receptors originate from a human donor in good health (CMV status not recorded). Some clones in this sample may be carry-over from other donors' samples.

This clonotype was counted many times. The V and J genes are TRBV7-8 and TRBJ2-7; 9 positions agree with TRBD2. The CDR3 contains 17 residues. Per germline, CDR1 SGHVS and CDR2 FQNEAQ. V lost 2 bases and J lost 4; bases outside the gene matches: 12. The CDR3 DNA follows: TGTGCCAGCAGCTTACGGGCTAGCGGGGCAATATCTTACGAGCAGTACTTC. Its translation is CASSLRASGAISYEQYF. Full variable domain (remainder filled in from reference TRBV7-8 and TRBJ2-7): GAGVSQSPRYKVAKRGQDVALRCDPISGHVSLFWYQQALGQGPEFLTYFQNEAQLDKSGLPSDRFFAERPEGSVSTLKIQRTQQEDSAVYLCASSLRASGAISYEQYFGPGTRLTVT.

This clonotype was observed many times. The chain has TRBV7-2 and TRBJ1-1, with D unclear. CDR3 size: 15 residues. The germline CDR1 and CDR2 sequences are SGHTA and FQGNSA. Deletions cut 7 bases from V and 1 base from J, with 16 bases between. CDR3 coding DNA: TGTGCCAGCACCCGGGCCCCTCGGGCGAACACTGAAGCTTTCTTT. Protein: CASTRAPRANTEAFF.